Listed below are T cell receptor beta chains from one sample, sequenced in a study of blood T cell repertoires in COVID-19. Sequencing was performed with immunoSEQ multiplex PCR; in TCRdb, only in-frame clones are kept and a portion is missing. The sample includes 470,000 or so clones, nearly 90% of them seen just once. The sequenced sample consisted of PBMCs or T cells enriched from blood (not recorded which). These receptors all stem from a young woman with acute COVID-19. Both conserved end residues are part of each CDR3. The D gene is left open where the match is weak. Some rows mark clone size as missing; the rest say once, few, many or name a class of expanded clone.

d_call	v_call	clone_size	j_call	cdr3_aa	cdr3_nt
NA	TRBV11-2	few	TRBJ1-1	CASRPHAQGTEAFF	TGTGCCAGCAGACCTCATGCCCAGGGTACTGAAGCTTTCTTT
TRBD1	TRBV7-2	NA	TRBJ1-5	CASSSDRLRPQHF	TGTGCCAGCAGCTCGGACAGGCTGAGGCCCCAGCATTTT
TRBD2	TRBV29-1	NA	TRBJ2-7	CSVLTGTSGNYEQYF	TGCAGCGTCCTAACTGGGACTAGCGGGAACTACGAGCAGTACTTC
NA	TRBV9	NA	TRBJ2-4	CASSGTVTNIQYF	TGTGCCAGCAGCGGGACAGTGACTAACATTCAGTACTTC
NA	TRBV3-1/TRBV3-2	NA	TRBJ1-1	CASSQVAVNTEAFF	TGTGCCAGCAGCCAAGTAGCGGTTAACACTGAAGCTTTCTTT
NA	TRBV16	NA	TRBJ1-3	CASSLSLNTIYF	TGTGCCAGCAGCCTCTCACTAAACACCATATATTTT
TRBD2	TRBV28	NA	TRBJ2-5	CASSLGLAGGQETQYF	TGTGCCAGCAGTCTCGGACTAGCGGGAGGCCAAGAGACCCAGTACTTC
TRBD2	TRBV7-7	NA	TRBJ2-2	CASSLDLAGIVSGELFF	TGTGCTAGCAGCTTAGATCTAGCGGGGATCGTCTCCGGGGAGCTGTTTTTT
TRBD1	TRBV9	NA	TRBJ1-2	CASSDAPGTGAFGGYTF	TGTGCCAGCAGCGATGCTCCGGGGACAGGGGCGTTCGGGGGCTACACCTTC
NA	TRBV29-1	NA	TRBJ1-2	CSVEGGARGYTF	TGCAGCGTTGAGGGCGGGGCGCGGGGCTACACCTTC
TRBD1	TRBV9	NA	TRBJ2-7	CASSNGQGGYEQYF	TGTGCCAGCAGTAACGGACAGGGGGGGTACGAGCAGTACTTC
TRBD2	TRBV2	NA	TRBJ2-4	CASSEAPSGRLDIQYF	TGTGCCAGCAGTGAAGCCCCTAGCGGGAGATTAGACATTCAGTACTTC
NA	TRBV18	NA	TRBJ2-7	CASSPRTGSYEQYF	TGTGCCAGCTCACCGAGGACGGGATCCTACGAGCAGTACTTC
TRBD2	TRBV28	NA	TRBJ2-1	CASSTRQGLSGRDNYNEQFF	TGTGCCAGCAGTACCCGACAGGGACTTAGCGGGAGGGATAACTACAATGAGCAGTTCTTC
TRBD1	TRBV18	NA	TRBJ1-3	CASSPLQGDSSGNTIYF	TGTGCCAGCTCACCATTACAGGGGGATAGCTCTGGAAACACCATATATTTT
NA	TRBV2	NA	TRBJ2-1	CASSAREGFYNEQFF	TGTGCCAGCAGTGCGAGGGAAGGCTTCTACAATGAGCAGTTCTTC
NA	TRBV19	NA	TRBJ1-1	CASRTVDTGNTEAFF	TGTGCCAGTAGGACAGTTGACACGGGGAACACTGAAGCTTTCTTT
NA	TRBV30	NA	TRBJ1-2	CAWTGINYGYTF	TGTGCCTGGACAGGTATTAACTATGGCTACACCTTC
TRBD1	TRBV5-1	NA	TRBJ2-3	CASSLGDRGITDTQYF	TGCGCCAGCAGCTTGGGGGACAGGGGAATCACAGATACGCAGTATTTT
TRBD2	TRBV27	NA	TRBJ2-7	CASSPRTSGSGEQYF	TGTGCCAGCAGTCCAAGGACTAGCGGGAGTGGGGAGCAGTACTTC
NA	TRBV19	NA	TRBJ1-5	CASSIGRAQPQHF	TGTGCCAGTAGTATTGGCAGGGCTCAGCCCCAGCATTTT
NA	TRBV19	NA	TRBJ2-5	CASSKGKRETQYF	TGTGCCAGTAGTAAAGGGAAGCGGGAGACCCAGTACTTC